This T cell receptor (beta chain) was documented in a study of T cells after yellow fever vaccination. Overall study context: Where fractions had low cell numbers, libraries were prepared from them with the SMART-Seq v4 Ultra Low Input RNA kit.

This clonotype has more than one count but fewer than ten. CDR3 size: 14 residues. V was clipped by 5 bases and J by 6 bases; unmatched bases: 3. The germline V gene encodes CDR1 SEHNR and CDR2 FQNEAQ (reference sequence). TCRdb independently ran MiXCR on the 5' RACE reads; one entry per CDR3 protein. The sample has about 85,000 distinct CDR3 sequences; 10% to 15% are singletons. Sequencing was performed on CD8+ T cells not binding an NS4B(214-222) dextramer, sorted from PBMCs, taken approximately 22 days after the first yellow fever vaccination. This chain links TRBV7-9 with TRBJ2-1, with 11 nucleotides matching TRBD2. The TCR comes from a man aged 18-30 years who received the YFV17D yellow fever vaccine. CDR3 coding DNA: TGTGCCAGCAGCACCGGGACTAGCGGCAATGAGCAGTTCTTC. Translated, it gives CASSTGTSGNEQFF. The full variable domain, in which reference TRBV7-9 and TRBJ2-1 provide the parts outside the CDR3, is DTGVSQNPRHKITKRGQNVTFRCDPISEHNRLYWYRQTLGQGPEFLTYFQNEAQLEKSRLLSDRFSAERPKGSFSTLEIQRTEQGDSAMYLCASSTGTSGNEQFFGPGTRLTVL.